One and the same sample provided the 26 T cell receptor beta chains below, sequenced in a study of regulatory T cells in long-lasting Graves disease. As to time point: newly diagnosed GD, antithyroid drugs for less than 3 months. RNA isolated from PBMCs was used to make the TCR library. iRepertoire HTBI primers and Arm-PCR of CDR3 regions built TCR beta libraries. One entry per CDR3 protein results from TCRdb running MiXCR on the multiplex PCR reads. The sample has 620,000 or so distinct CDR3 sequences; 16% are singletons. This sample was also put to use in a study of T cells in Graves' hyperthyroidism and ophthalmopathy.

The sample in question was peripheral blood mononuclear cells (PBMCs), obtained at new diagnosis, from a patient treated with antithyroid drugs. The receptors come from a woman aged 25 to 39 with Graves disease.

This clonotype was recorded many times. The V gene is TRBV28, the J gene TRBJ1-3, with D unresolved. The V gene lost 5 bases and the J gene lost 8 bases, with 10 bases spanning the gap. The CDR3 contains 12 residues. Germline values: CDR1 MDHEN, CDR2 SYDVKM. CDR3 protein: CASSPRVHTIYF. CDR3 bases: TGTGCCAGCAGTCCGCGTGTGCACACCATATATTTT.

This clonotype occurred once. The CDR3 sequence: CASSSSAGDTGELFF. The CDR3, as DNA: TGCGCCAGCAGCTCGTCGGCAGGGGACACCGGGGAGCTGTTTTTT. The chain combines TRBV5-1 with TRBJ2-2; D perhaps matches TRBD1 (6 bases). The CDR3 runs to 15 residues. Germline CDR1 SGHRS, CDR2 YFSETQ. V was shortened by 3 bases and J by 3 bases, with 12 bases between the two germline ends.

This clonotype was seen only a few times. This chain links TRBV19 with TRBJ2-2, with a possible D match to TRBD2 (7 bases). V lost 5 bases and J 2 bases, leaving 15 bases between the germline ends. The CDR3 is 16 amino acids. From germline, CDR1 is LNHDA and CDR2 SQIVND (reference sequence). DNA of the CDR3: TGTGCCAGTAGTCCCCGGGGGGCTACTAACACCGGGGAGCTGTTTTTT. Its protein product is CASSPRGATNTGELFF.

V usage is TRBV6-2 or TRBV6-3 and J usage is TRBJ2-5; no clear D gene. Germline CDR1 is MNHEY and CDR2 is SVGEGT. This CDR3 comprises 12 residues. V was clipped by 4 bases and J by 5 bases, with 8 bases between them. The CDR3 sequence is CASSSWGETQYF. CDR3 DNA sequence: TGTGCCAGCAGTTCCTGGGGTGAGACCCAGTACTTC.

In its sample, this clonotype was seen many times. CDR3 protein: CASSDRALSTDTQYF. The CDR3 nucleotides are TGTGCCAGCAGTGACAGGGCTCTGAGCACAGATACGCAGTATTTT. The chain has TRBV2 and TRBJ2-3; D may be TRBD1 (5 bases). V lost 3 bases and J 0 bases, leaving 10 bases between the germline ends. The CDR3 runs to 15 residues. The germline gives CDR1 SNHLY, CDR2 FYNNEI.

At least ten counts were recorded for this clonotype. The chain has TRBV27 and TRBJ2-5; 12 nucleotides align to TRBD1. The junction had 7 bases not matched to a gene; V was cut back by 3 bases and J by 5 bases. Germline values: CDR1 MNHEY, CDR2 SMNVEV (reference sequence). There are 16 residues in the CDR3. CDR3 residues: CASSFRGQGAVETQYF. The CDR3 nucleotides read TGTGCCAGCAGTTTCCGGGGACAGGGGGCGGTGGAGACCCAGTACTTC.

At least ten counts were recorded for this clonotype. The chain has TRBV6-1 and TRBJ1-2, with TRBD1 identical over 8 bases. The germline V gene encodes CDR1 MNHNS and CDR2 SASEGT. CDR3 size: 14 residues. The J segment lost 4 bases and the V segment lost 8 bases, leaving 9 bases of the junction unmatched. Written as DNA, the CDR3 is TGTGCCAGCGCAGTTACGACAGGGGTCTATGGCTACACCTTC. Translating it yields CASAVTTGVYGYTF.

V and J are TRBV7-3 and TRBJ2-3, with D tentatively TRBD1 or TRBD2 (5 bases each). The CDR3 is made up of 14 amino acids. The germline V and J ends were trimmed by 4 bases and 9 bases, with 17 bases remaining between them. Germline CDR1 is SGHTA and CDR2 is FQGTGA. This CDR3 is CASSSGLGTGTQYF. The CDR3 DNA sequence: TGTGCCAGCAGCTCCGGACTGGGGACGGGGACGCAGTATTTT.

This clonotype was recorded many times. The J gene is TRBJ1-2, the V gene TRBV10-3; 8 bases fit TRBD1. CDR1 ENHRY and CDR2 SYGVKD come from the germline V gene. CDR3 length equals 13 residues. The V and J ends lost 6 bases and 7 bases, in that order; junction bases with no gene match: 7. The CDR3 DNA follows: TGTGCCATCAGCGGGACAGGTGATGGTGGCTACACCTTC. Its translation: CAISGTGDGGYTF.

This clonotype was detected once. The chain carries TRBV19 and TRBJ1-5; 9 positions agree with TRBD1. V lost 3 bases to trimming and J lost 2 bases; unmatched junction nucleotides: 8. The CDR3 is 17 residues long. Germline CDR1 reads LNHDA; CDR2 reads SQIVND (reference sequence). The CDR3 coding sequence is TGTGCCAGTAGTATGTCTGGGACAGGGTTGGGCAATCAGCCCCAGCATTTT. This translates into CASSMSGTGLGNQPQHF.

Ten or more counts support this clonotype. The V and J genes are TRBV6-1 and TRBJ1-5; no clear D gene. The germline V gene has CDR1 MNHNS and CDR2 SASEGT. Trimming cost V 8 bases and J 2 bases, with 16 bases left between them. The CDR3 is made up of 15 amino acids. For the CDR3, the DNA is TGTGCCAGCCAATCAGAGAAGGGCGGCAATCAGCCCCAGCATTTT. This translates into CASQSEKGGNQPQHF.

This clonotype was picked up a small number of times. The J gene is TRBJ2-1, the V gene TRBV6-2 or TRBV6-3, with 7 bases aligning to TRBD2. CDR3 length: 16 residues. Germline assignment: CDR1 MNHEY and CDR2 SVGEGT. The trim removed 5 bases at V and 8 bases at J, leaving 15 bases unmatched. The chain's CDR3 is CASSEAGGRAWDEQFF. Written as DNA, the CDR3 is TGTGCCAGCAGTGAAGCAGGAGGGAGGGCCTGGGATGAGCAGTTCTTC.

About this clonotype itself: Given a far larger clone just one base away, this is likely a sequencing read error. The chain recombines TRBV20-1 with TRBJ2-3; 11 nucleotides line up with TRBD2. The DNA end is more similar to TRBJ2-7, so the J call may be wrong. Germline CDR1 and CDR2: DFQATT and SNEGSKA (reference sequence). The CDR3 contains 13 residues. CDR3 sequence reads: CRAGTSGNSEQYF. DNA of the CDR3: TGCAGGGCGGGGACTAGCGGAAATAGTGAGCAGTACTTC.

This clonotype was seen repeatedly, ten times or more. The chain is built from TRBV6-1 and TRBJ1-2; unclear D gene. V was shortened by 4 bases and J by 0 bases, with 3 bases between the two germline ends. The CDR3 sequence is 12 residues long. Germline lookup yields CDR1 MNHNS and CDR2 SASEGT. CDR3 residues: CASSGTNYGYTF. Written as DNA, the CDR3 is TGTGCCAGCAGTGGTACTAACTATGGCTACACCTTC.

The V call is TRBV7-9, the J call TRBJ2-7; D may be TRBD1 (5 bases). The CDR3 covers 12 residues. The V gene lost 2 bases and the J gene lost 9 bases, with 11 bases spanning the gap. The germline CDR1 and CDR2 sequences are SEHNR and FQNEAQ (reference sequence). The CDR3 is CASSLQGVAQYF. The CDR3 DNA reads as TGTGCCAGCAGCTTACAGGGTGTAGCGCAGTACTTC.

The chain recombines TRBV7-8 with TRBJ1-6; tentative D call: TRBD1 (6 bases). Germline assignment: CDR1 SGHVS and CDR2 FQNEAQ. The CDR3 sequence is 12 residues long. The V and J ends lost 5 bases and 9 bases respectively, with 8 bases between them. The CDR3 DNA follows: TGTGCCAGCAGCGGAGGGGGTTCACCCCTCCACTTT. Its protein product is CASSGGGSPLHF. The whole variable domain, filled in from reference TRBV7-8 and TRBJ1-6, reads GAGVSQSPRYKVAKRGQDVALRCDPISGHVSLFWYQQALGQGPEFLTYFQNEAQLDKSGLPSDRFFAERPEGSVSTLKIQRTQQEDSAVYLCASSGGGSPLHFGNGTRLTVT.

This clonotype was recorded a few times. V gene TRBV30 combines with J gene TRBJ2-7, with 8 nucleotides matching TRBD2. CDR3 length equals 12 residues. V trimming: 4 bases; J trimming: 6 bases; junction bases outside the gene matches: 5. Germline V gene data show CDR1 as GTSNPN and CDR2 as SVGIG (reference sequence). The CDR3 sequence: CAWTSGSAEQYF. DNA of the CDR3: TGTGCCTGGACCAGCGGGAGTGCCGAGCAGTACTTC.

This clonotype was detected ten times or more. The chain recombines TRBV20-1 with TRBJ2-2; TRBD2 aligns across 8 bases. V trimming: 2 bases; J trimming: 1 base; junction bases outside the gene matches: 0. The length of the CDR3 is 14 residues. CDR1 is DFQATT, CDR2 SNEGSKA, per germline (reference sequence). The CDR3 DNA sequence: TGCAGTGCTAGACTAGCGGGGAACACCGGGGAGCTGTTTTTT. Encoded protein: CSARLAGNTGELFF.

This clonotype was counted many times. The chain couples TRBV11-2 to TRBJ1-1; TRBD1 is a possible D gene (5 bases). The V gene's germline CDR1 is SGHAT and CDR2 FQNNGV. This CDR3 comprises 13 residues. Trimming took 6 bases from V and 5 from J, leaving 13 bases between them. This CDR3 is CASRPEGRTEAFF. The CDR3 region has the DNA TGTGCCAGCAGGCCCGAGGGGAGGACTGAAGCTTTCTTT. Variable domain in full (rest from reference TRBV11-2 and TRBJ1-1): EAGVAQSPRYKIIEKRQSVAFWCNPISGHATLYWYQQILGQGPKLLIQFQNNGVVDDSQLPKDRFSAERLKGVDSTLKIQPAKLEDSAVYLCASRPEGRTEAFFGQGTRLTVV.

This clonotype was detected many times. The J gene is TRBJ1-1, the V gene TRBV7-9; TRBD1 is a possible D gene (5 bases). CDR3 length equals 14 residues. Germline V gene lookup returns CDR1 SEHNR and CDR2 FQNEAQ (reference sequence). V was trimmed by 6 bases and J by 8 bases, leaving 19 bases between them. CDR3 loop: CASRTDTPRMEAFF. The CDR3, as DNA: TGTGCCAGCAGGACGGACACTCCGAGGATGGAAGCTTTCTTT.

The DNA of the CDR3 is TGTGCCAGCAGTTATTGGTCTGGCGCCCATAATTCACCCCTCCACTTT. It encodes CASSYWSGAHNSPLHF. The chain carries TRBV6-5 and TRBJ1-6; D is unclear. Germline V gene sequence: CDR1 MNHEY, CDR2 SVGAGI. With 3 bases removed from V and 5 bases from J, the gap between germline ends came to 14 bases. CDR3 length equals 16 residues.

This clonotype came up many times. The gene calls are TRBV14 and TRBJ1-1; the D is unclear. CDR1 is SGHDN, CDR2 FVKESK, per germline. Deletions cut 1 base from V and 8 bases from J, with 8 bases between. This CDR3 contains 12 residues. CDR3 nucleotide sequence: TGTGCCAGCAGCCAAGGGTACGGAGAAGCTTTCTTT. Translated: CASSQGYGEAFF.

This chain connects TRBV9 to TRBJ2-1; 7 nucleotides agree with TRBD2. Germline lookup yields CDR1 SGDLS and CDR2 YYNGEE. This CDR3 is built from 14 residues. With V trimmed by 4 bases and J by 5 bases, 6 bases remained unmatched. CDR3 residues: CASSSSSGHNEQFF. The CDR3 nucleotides are TGTGCCAGCAGCTCCTCTAGCGGACACAATGAGCAGTTCTTC.

The chain has TRBV18 and TRBJ2-7; D uncertain. There are 15 residues in the CDR3. In germline, CDR1 is KGHSH, CDR2 LQKENI. Between the trimmed V and J ends, which lost 1 base and 2 bases, there was a span of 12 bases. CDR3 sequence reads: CASSPLSLGPYEQYF. The CDR3 DNA sequence: TGTGCCAGCTCACCACTCTCCCTAGGGCCCTACGAGCAGTACTTC.

This clonotype has at least ten counts. The CDR3 coding sequence is TGTGCCAGCAGCCTGGGACTAGCGGGACTCAATGAGCAGTTCTTC. Residues: CASSLGLAGLNEQFF. V and J are TRBV2 and TRBJ2-1; TRBD2 agrees at 13 bases. The CDR3 is 15 amino acids. The V gene end was trimmed by 6 bases and the J gene end by 6 bases; junction bases not matched to a gene: 5. Looked up from germline, CDR1 is SNHLY and CDR2 is FYNNEI. Full variable domain (outside the CDR3, taken from reference TRBV2 and TRBJ2-1): EPEVTQTPSHQVTQMGQEVILRCVPISNHLYFYWYRQILGQKVEFLVSFYNNEISEKSEIFDDQFSVERPDGSNFTLKIRSTKLEDSAMYFCASSLGLAGLNEQFFGPGTRLTVL.

J is TRBJ2-1 and V is TRBV3-1, with D possibly TRBD2 on 6 matching bases. From germline, CDR1 is LGHDT and CDR2 YNNKEL (reference sequence). The CDR3 extends over 15 amino acids. Trimming removed 1 base at V and 3 bases at J, with 10 bases between. The CDR3 DNA is TGTGCCAGCAGCCAAGCCCAAGCGGGCTACAATGAGCAGTTCTTC. Its translation: CASSQAQAGYNEQFF.